The entry that follows covers one T cell receptor (beta chain) sequence. In the study's own analysis: Estimation of nucleated cell counts relied on the amplification of reference gene primers. Libraries were prepared by immunoSEQ multiplex PCR; TCRdb keeps only in-frame clonotypes and omits some of them. V and J calls and clone size are given by that table; D and trimming were obtained from the DNA. The table shows about 140,000 clones, with roughly 86% occurring only once. The data stem from a study of blood T cell repertoires in COVID-19. Looking at the study overall: Specimens from acute and convalescent COVID-19 originated in the United States, Italy and Spain. T cells, B-cell-depleted T cells, or PBMCs provided the cDNA or gDNA that served as material.

The V gene's germline CDR1 is SGHRS and CDR2 YFSETQ. This CDR3 comprises 15 residues. V lost 0 bases and J lost 6, with 15 bases in between. The source is a woman aged 60-75 years with acute or convalescent COVID-19. The rearrangement uses TRBV5-1 and TRBJ1-1; a possible D gene is TRBD1 (5 bases). Sequenced input: peripheral blood. As DNA, the CDR3 is TGCGCCAGCAGCTTGGGGGGTCAGGGTAAGCCTGAAGCTTTCTTT. Residues: CASSLGGQGKPEAFF.